The 32 T cell receptor beta chains reported below all come from one sample, sequenced in a study of technical replicates of blood from several donors. The method was immunoSEQ multiplex PCR; TCRdb's version includes in-frame clones alone and lacks a portion of them. The sample holds under 85,000 clones, 90% to 95% seen once. Sequencing used T cells isolated from PBMCs. These receptors all stem from a human donor in good health.

The J gene is TRBJ1-4, the V gene TRBV19, with TRBD1 as a possible D gene (6 bases). This CDR3 region has 14 residues. V gave up 3 bases and J gave up 8 bases, with 13 bases separating them. Germline CDR1 reads LNHDA; CDR2 reads SQIVND (reference sequence). The CDR3: CASSIDRLREKLFF. The CDR3 DNA is TGTGCCAGTAGTATCGACAGGCTGAGGGAAAAACTGTTTTTT.

The chain recombines TRBV5-1 with TRBJ2-2; D gene unclear. The CDR3 is made up of 13 amino acids. V was trimmed by 6 bases and J by 7 bases, leaving 13 bases between them. Germline CDR1 is SGHRS and CDR2 is YFSETQ. Written as DNA, the CDR3 is TGCGCCAGCAACCCCTTTACTGGCGGGGAGCTGTTTTTT. It is translated as CASNPFTGGELFF. The complete variable domain, with remaining parts taken from reference TRBV5-1 and TRBJ2-2, reads KAGVTQTPRYLIKTRGQQVTLSCSPISGHRSVSWYQQTPGQGLQFLFEYFSETQRNKGNFPGRFSGRQFSNSRSEMNVSTLELGDSALYLCASNPFTGGELFFGEGSRLTVL.

The V gene is TRBV4-1, the J gene TRBJ2-7, with D possibly being TRBD2 (5 bases). V was trimmed by 0 bases and J by 3 bases, leaving 12 bases between them. Germline V CDR1 and CDR2: MGHRA, YSYEKL. The CDR3 totals 15 residues. The CDR3 sequence is CASSQEGSWGYEQYF. In nucleotides, the CDR3 is TGCGCCAGCAGCCAAGAGGGGAGTTGGGGCTACGAGCAGTACTTC.

The gene calls are TRBV6-1 and TRBJ1-1; TRBD1 aligns across 7 bases. Germline V gene lookup returns CDR1 MNHNS and CDR2 SASEGT. The V gene end was trimmed by 2 bases and the J gene end by 4 bases; junction bases not matched to a gene: 7. The CDR3 has 15 amino acids. The CDR3 nucleotides are TGTGCCAGCAGTGAAACAGGGGTGGGAATCACTGAAGCTTTCTTT. This encodes CASSETGVGITEAFF.

The chain employs TRBV10-3 and TRBJ2-5, with 10 bases identical to TRBD1. Unmatched junction bases numbered 11, after V lost 6 bases and J lost 10 bases. This CDR3 spans 14 amino acids. From germline, CDR1 is ENHRY and CDR2 SYGVKD. CDR3: CAISPTGGDSVQYF. The CDR3 nucleotides read TGTGCCATCAGCCCGACAGGGGGCGATTCTGTCCAGTACTTC.

The chain carries TRBV6-4 and TRBJ2-1; 10 positions match TRBD1. The CDR3 extends over 16 amino acids. Germline CDR1 MRHNA, CDR2 SNTAGT. The junction had 8 bases not matched to a gene; V was cut back by 3 bases and J by 6 bases. The CDR3: CASSEGLGQGTNEQFF. CDR3 DNA sequence: TGTGCCAGCAGTGAGGGTTTGGGACAGGGGACCAATGAGCAGTTCTTC.

This chain joins TRBV7-3 and TRBJ2-1; 8 nucleotides align to TRBD2. The CDR3 runs 16 residues. Losses at the gene ends were 3 bases for V and 0 bases for J; bases not matched to a gene: 4. Germline lookup yields CDR1 SGHTA and CDR2 FQGTGA. The CDR3 loop reads CASSFTSGYSYNEQFF. CDR3 nucleotide sequence: TGTGCCAGCAGCTTTACTAGCGGATACTCCTACAATGAGCAGTTCTTC.

This sequence joins TRBV27 and TRBJ2-7; TRBD2 matches at 7 bases. The CDR3 length is 16 residues. J was trimmed by 0 bases and V by 5 bases; bases with no gene match: 10. Germline V lookup: CDR1 MNHEY, CDR2 SMNVEV (reference sequence). CDR3 coding DNA: TGTGCCAGCAGTCCCGAGACTAGCTACAGCTCCTACGAGCAGTACTTC. This sequence encodes CASSPETSYSSYEQYF.

The rearrangement joins TRBV30 to TRBJ2-1; 7 bases fit TRBD1. CDR3 length: 13 residues. Germline-derived CDR1 and CDR2 are GTSNPN and SVGIG (reference sequence). After removal of 3 bases from V and 7 bases from J, the junction contained 6 bases not matched to a gene. The CDR3 here is CAWSTRDSNEQFF. The DNA for the CDR3 is TGTGCCTGGAGCACACGGGACAGTAATGAGCAGTTCTTC.

This sequence joins TRBV27 and TRBJ2-2; D gene unclear. The CDR3 has 16 amino acids. Trimming shortened V by 0 bases and J by 4 bases, and 12 bases separated the two germline ends. CDR1 is MNHEY and CDR2 is SMNVEV in the germline V gene (reference sequence). The CDR3 spells CASSLSALITTGELFF. CDR3 sequence (DNA): TGTGCCAGCAGTTTATCGGCCTTAATTACCACCGGGGAGCTGTTTTTT.

The V gene is TRBV9, the J gene TRBJ2-3; 12 bases agree with TRBD2. The CDR3 consists of 15 residues. The V segment lost 3 bases and the J segment 5 bases; nucleotides outside the gene matches: 4. Looked up from germline, CDR1 is SGDLS and CDR2 is YYNGEE. This chain's CDR3 is CASSASGRAGDTQYF. The CDR3 region has the DNA TGTGCCAGCAGCGCTAGCGGGAGGGCCGGAGATACGCAGTATTTT.

The genes are TRBV7-2 and TRBJ2-1; tentatively, D is TRBD2 (6 bases). Trimming left V 3 bases short and J 5 bases short, with 14 bases between. Germline assignment: CDR1 SGHTA and CDR2 FQGNSA. The CDR3 consists of 15 residues. CDR3 in DNA: TGTGCCAGCAGCTTCCGTACCGCGGGGAACAATGAGCAGTTCTTC. Residues: CASSFRTAGNNEQFF.

This chain connects TRBV28 to TRBJ1-2; TRBD1 agrees at 7 bases. The CDR3 has 18 amino acids. V trimming: 6 bases; J trimming: 6 bases; junction bases outside the gene matches: 22. Germline values: CDR1 MDHEN, CDR2 SYDVKM. The CDR3 DNA is TGTGCCAGCAGCCCATACAGGGGAAGCCAAGAATCGTTACATGGCTACACCTTC. It yields the protein CASSPYRGSQESLHGYTF.

V and J are TRBV5-6 and TRBJ1-1, with TRBD1 matching 8 bases. J lost 0 bases, V lost 3 bases, and 4 bases had no gene match. This CDR3 contains 15 residues. CDR1 SGHDT and CDR2 YYEEEE come from the germline V gene. The CDR3 spells CASSWGTGLNTEAFF. The CDR3 nucleotides read TGTGCCAGCAGCTGGGGGACAGGTTTGAACACTGAAGCTTTCTTT.

The chain couples TRBV7-3 to TRBJ2-1; D possibly corresponds to TRBD2 (5 bases). Germline loops: CDR1 SGHTA, CDR2 FQGTGA. Trimming left V 5 bases short and J 9 bases short, with 14 bases between. CDR3 size: 13 residues. Here the CDR3 reads CASSLRTVAEQFF. The CDR3 region has the DNA TGTGCCAGCAGCCTCAGGACTGTGGCTGAGCAGTTCTTC.

The chain couples TRBV5-1 to TRBJ2-7, with 7 nucleotides matching TRBD2. Unmatched junction bases numbered 8, after V lost 0 bases and J lost 2 bases. In germline, CDR1 is SGHRS, CDR2 YFSETQ. The CDR3 is 16 residues long. Here the CDR3 reads CASSLALTSVAYEQYF. Written as DNA, the CDR3 is TGCGCCAGCAGCTTGGCTCTTACTAGCGTAGCCTACGAGCAGTACTTC.

Only one count was recorded for this clone. The chain employs TRBV19 and TRBJ2-2, with TRBD1 matching over 7 bases. Trimming cost V 6 bases and J 3 bases; bases outside gene matches: 4. CDR3 size: 14 residues. Germline V gives CDR1 LNHDA, CDR2 SQIVND (reference sequence). CDR3: CASRTGSDTGELFF. The DNA for the CDR3 is TGTGCCAGTAGGACAGGGTCGGACACCGGGGAGCTGTTTTTT.

The chain is built from TRBV28 and TRBJ2-3; possibly TRBD2 for D (6 bases). Trimming took off 2 bases at V and 4 bases at J, with 10 bases between the two ends. CDR1 MDHEN and CDR2 SYDVKM come from the germline V gene. The CDR3 is made up of 14 amino acids. The CDR3 nucleotides read TGTGCCAGCAGTTTAGGGGGGTATTCAGATACGCAGTATTTT. It translates to CASSLGGYSDTQYF.

V is TRBV2 and J is TRBJ2-7, with 8 bases fitting TRBD1. CDR3 length: 13 residues. The V and J ends lost 8 bases and 2 bases, in that order; junction bases with no gene match: 5. CDR1 and CDR2 (germline): SNHLY, FYNNEI. The CDR3 region has the DNA TGTGCCAGCGGTGGACAGGGACCCTACGAGCAGTACTTC. Translation gives CASGGQGPYEQYF.

This chain connects TRBV15 to TRBJ2-3; weak D call: TRBD1 (6 bases). V lost 5 bases and J 2 bases, leaving 14 bases between the germline ends. From germline, CDR1 is LNHNV and CDR2 YYDKDF (reference sequence). The CDR3 consists of 15 residues. CDR3 amino acids: CATSGRQDLTDTQYF. Here the CDR3 DNA reads TGTGCCACCAGCGGCCGACAGGACCTCACAGATACGCAGTATTTT.

This clone showed up just once. The chain couples TRBV4-2 to TRBJ1-2; D is uncertain. CDR3 size: 14 residues. The germline gives CDR1 LGHNA, CDR2 YNFKEQ. V shed 1 base and J shed 4 bases, with 10 bases lying between them. In nucleotides, the CDR3 is TGTGCCAGCAGCCAAGGGCACGGCGGCTATGGCTACACCTTC. The encoded protein is CASSQGHGGYGYTF.

This chain uses TRBV6-5 with TRBJ2-5; the D gene is possibly TRBD2 (6 bases). V lost 0 bases and J 1 base, leaving 6 bases between the germline ends. The CDR3 spans 14 residues. Per the germline V gene, CDR1 is MNHEY and CDR2 is SVGAGI. The CDR3, as DNA: TGTGCCAGCAGTTACTCGGGGGGCCAAGAGACCCAGTACTTC. Protein product: CASSYSGGQETQYF.

The chain links TRBV5-6 to TRBJ2-2, with TRBD2 matching 7 bases. This CDR3 has 14 residues. CDR1 is SGHDT and CDR2 is YYEEEE in the germline V gene. The trim removed 5 bases at V and 5 bases at J, leaving 6 bases unmatched. Here the CDR3 DNA reads TGTGCCAGCAGACTAGCGAAAGGGACCGGGGAGCTGTTTTTT. It encodes CASRLAKGTGELFF.

The rearrangement joins TRBV15 to TRBJ2-2; TRBD1 might be the D (5 bases). The ends were cut back, 5 bases at V and 6 bases at J, with 13 bases in the middle. CDR3 length: 14 amino acids. The V gene's germline CDR1 is LNHNV and CDR2 YYDKDF (reference sequence). The DNA for the CDR3 is TGTGCCACCAGCTCCCAGGGTAGTCCCGGGGAGCTGTTTTTT. Translating it yields CATSSQGSPGELFF.

V and J are TRBV5-4 and TRBJ2-7, with no clear D. The V end lost 2 bases, the J end lost 4 bases, and 7 bases lay between the germline ends. The CDR3 has 12 amino acids. Germline CDR1 and CDR2: SGHNT and YYREEE (reference sequence). CDR3 in DNA: TGTGCCAGCAGCTTATTACAGTACGAGCAGTACTTC. Its protein product is CASSLLQYEQYF.

The genes are TRBV9 and TRBJ2-1, with 11 positions matching TRBD2. CDR3 size: 18 residues. Losses at the gene ends were 7 bases for V and 0 bases for J; bases not matched to a gene: 12. Germline V CDR1 and CDR2: SGDLS, YYNGEE. CDR3: CASGGGLAEWSSYNEQFF. The CDR3 DNA sequence: TGTGCCAGCGGAGGGGGACTAGCGGAGTGGAGCTCCTACAATGAGCAGTTCTTC.

The V gene is TRBV6-1, the J gene TRBJ1-4; tentatively, D is TRBD1 (6 bases). This CDR3 region has 13 residues. The V gene's germline CDR1 is MNHNS and CDR2 SASEGT. With 3 bases removed from V and 10 bases from J, the gap between germline ends came to 12 bases. The CDR3 reads CASSESGALKLFF. The CDR3 DNA reads as TGTGCCAGCAGTGAGTCAGGGGCTTTAAAACTGTTTTTT.

V gene TRBV5-1 combines with J gene TRBJ2-7; 7 bases align to TRBD1. The CDR3 extends over 13 amino acids. CDR1 is SGHRS and CDR2 is YFSETQ in the germline V gene. The V segment lost 2 bases and the J segment 6 bases; nucleotides outside the gene matches: 5. The CDR3 DNA is TGCGCCAGCAGCTTAACGACAGGGCGCGAGCAGTACTTC. Its protein is CASSLTTGREQYF.

A single count supports this clone. The chain employs TRBV4-3 and TRBJ2-7; 8 bases map to TRBD2. The CDR3 is 14 amino acids. Germline CDR1 reads LGHNA; CDR2 reads YSLEER. After removal of 4 bases from V and 4 bases from J, the junction contained 6 bases not matched to a gene. CDR3 in DNA: TGCGCCAGCAGCCCGGGGGGGAACTGGTACGAGCAGTACTTC. Residues: CASSPGGNWYEQYF.

The V call is TRBV7-8, the J call TRBJ1-5, with 7 bases fitting TRBD1. Germline CDR1 is SGHVS and CDR2 is FQNEAQ. The J segment lost 4 bases and the V segment lost 4 bases, leaving 1 base of the junction unmatched. This CDR3 is 13 amino acids long. The CDR3 is CASSWTGNQPQHF. CDR3 nucleotides: TGTGCCAGCAGCTGGACAGGTAATCAGCCCCAGCATTTT.

This clone was seen just once. The chain carries TRBV11-3 and TRBJ2-2; D is unclear. This CDR3 region has 13 residues. V gave up 8 bases and J gave up 2 bases, with 9 bases separating them. Germline-derived CDR1 and CDR2 are SGHNT and YENEEA. The CDR3: CASSQVNTGELFF. In nucleotides, the CDR3 is TGTGCCAGCTCCCAGGTTAACACCGGGGAGCTGTTTTTT. The whole variable domain, remainder taken from reference TRBV11-3 and TRBJ2-2, is EAGVVQSPRYKIIEKKQPVAFWCNPISGHNTLYWYLQNLGQGPELLIRYENEEAVDDSQLPKDRFSAERLKGVDSTLKIQPAELGDSAVYLCASSQVNTGELFFGEGSRLTVL.

This rearrangement joins TRBV19 to TRBJ2-7; possibly TRBD1 for D (5 bases). Trimming removed 2 bases from V and 6 bases from J, with 5 bases in between. The CDR3 has 11 amino acids. Germline loops: CDR1 LNHDA, CDR2 SQIVND (reference sequence). CDR3 nucleotides: TGTGCCAGTAGTATAAGGGGCGAGCAGTACTTC. Its protein product is CASSIRGEQYF.